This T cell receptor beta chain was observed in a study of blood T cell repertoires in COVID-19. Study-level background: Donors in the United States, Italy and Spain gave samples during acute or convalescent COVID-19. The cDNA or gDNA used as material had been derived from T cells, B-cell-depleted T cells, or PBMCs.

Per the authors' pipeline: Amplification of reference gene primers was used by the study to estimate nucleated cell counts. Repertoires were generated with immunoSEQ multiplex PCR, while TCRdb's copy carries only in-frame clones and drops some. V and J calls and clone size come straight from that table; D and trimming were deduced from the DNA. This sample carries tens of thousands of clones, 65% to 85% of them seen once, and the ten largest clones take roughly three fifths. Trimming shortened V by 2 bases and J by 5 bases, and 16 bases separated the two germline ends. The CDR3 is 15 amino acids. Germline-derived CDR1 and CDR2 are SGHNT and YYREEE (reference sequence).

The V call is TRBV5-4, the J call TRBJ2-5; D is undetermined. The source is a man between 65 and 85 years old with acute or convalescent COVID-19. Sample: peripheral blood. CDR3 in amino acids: CASSLQARRWETQYF. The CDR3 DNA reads TGTGCCAGCAGCTTACAAGCGAGACGCTGGGAGACCCAGTACTTC.